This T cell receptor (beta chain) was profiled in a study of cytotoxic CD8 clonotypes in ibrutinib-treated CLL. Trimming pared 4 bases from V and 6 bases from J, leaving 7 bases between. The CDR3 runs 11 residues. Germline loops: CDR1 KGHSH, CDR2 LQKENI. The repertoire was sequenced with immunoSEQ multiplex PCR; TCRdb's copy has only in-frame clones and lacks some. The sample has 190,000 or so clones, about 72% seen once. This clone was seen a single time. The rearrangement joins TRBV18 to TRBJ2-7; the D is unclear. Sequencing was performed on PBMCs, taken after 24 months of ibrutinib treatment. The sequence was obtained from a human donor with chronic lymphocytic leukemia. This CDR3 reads CASSQEGEQYF. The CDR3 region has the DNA TGTGCCAGCTCACAGGAAGGCGAGCAGTACTTC.